This is a list of T cell receptor beta chains from one sample in a study of regulatory T cells in long-lasting Graves disease. In TCRdb, the multiplex PCR reads were re-called with MiXCR into one record per CDR3 protein. The sample contains about 460,000 distinct CDR3 sequences, 12% to 15% of which appear only once. The same data also went into a second study, on T cells in Graves' hyperthyroidism and ophthalmopathy.

This specimen consisted of peripheral blood mononuclear cells (PBMCs), obtained at new diagnosis, from a patient treated with antithyroid drugs. The source of these receptors is a woman aged 45-65 years with Graves disease. Each CDR3 is given with its conserved first and last residue. The D gene is left open where the match is weak. Size is omitted from some rows. Given values are once, few, many or a class for expanded clones.

V,D,J,size,DNA,CDR3
TRBV9,TRBD1,TRBJ2-1,many,TGTGCCAGCAGCCCCCAAACAGGGGGGTCCTACAATGAGCAGTTCTTC,CASSPQTGGSYNEQFF
TRBV20-1,TRBD2,TRBJ2-5,NA,TGCAGTGCCCAGAGGTTCGGGACTAGCGGACAAGAGACCCAGTACTTC,CSAQRFGTSGQETQYF
TRBV5-1,NA,TRBJ2-5,NA,TGCGCCAGCAGCTTGGTAGATGGACGGATTCAAGAGACCCAGTACTTC,CASSLVDGRIQETQYF
TRBV5-1,TRBD2,TRBJ2-1,few,TGCGCCAGCAGACGGGGACTAGCGGGAGGCTCCTACAATGAGCAGTTCTTC,CASRRGLAGGSYNEQFF
TRBV28,NA,TRBJ1-5,NA,TGTGCCAGCAGTTTCGGCGGGCGGAATCAGCCCCAGCATTTT,CASSFGGRNQPQHF
TRBV6-5,TRBD2,TRBJ2-3,few,TGTGCCAGCAGTTACTCGTATTTGAGCCCAGCGGGAGGTGCTGCAGATACGCAGTATTTT,CASSYSYLSPAGGAADTQYF
TRBV3-1,TRBD1,TRBJ1-6,few,TGTGCCAGCAGCCAAGTCCTGGACAGGGCTTCACCCCTCCACTTT,CASSQVLDRASPLHF
TRBV18,NA,TRBJ2-2,NA,TGTGCCAGCTCACCAAGAATTCAGGAATCGACCGGGGAGCTGTTTTTT,CASSPRIQESTGELFF
TRBV9,NA,TRBJ1-6,many,TGTGCCAGCAGCGTAGAGAGTACTAATTCACCCCTCCACTTT,CASSVESTNSPLHF
TRBV2,NA,TRBJ1-5,many,TGTGCCAGCTCGTCGATCGGGGAGAGTCAGCCCCAGCATTTT,CASSSIGESQPQHF
TRBV24-1,NA,TRBJ2-3,many,TGTGCCACCAGTGATCCCGCACAGGGAAGGTCGGTGGATACGCAGTATTTT,CATSDPAQGRSVDTQYF
TRBV13,NA,TRBJ1-5,many,TGTGCCAGCACCGAGGGACGGAATCAGCCCCAGCATTTT,CASTEGRNQPQHF
TRBV19,NA,TRBJ2-4,NA,TGTGCCAGTAGTATAGGTCGGATTCCAGAAATTCAGTACTTC,CASSIGRIPEIQYF
TRBV5-1,NA,TRBJ1-2,many,NA,CASSRSGVGTGTF
TRBV28,NA,TRBJ1-5,many,TGTGCCAGCAGTTTGGGGGGCCGCCTTTATAGCAATCAGCCCCAGCATTTT,CASSLGGRLYSNQPQHF
TRBV19,NA,TRBJ2-5,few,TGTGCCAGTAGTATTGGTGCGGGGTTCCAAGAGACCCAGTACTTC,CASSIGAGFQETQYF